This passage covers 14 T cell receptor beta chains from one sample sequenced in a study of blood T cell repertoires in COVID-19. Repertoires were generated with immunoSEQ multiplex PCR, while TCRdb's copy carries only in-frame clones and drops some. Of roughly 100,000 clones in the sample, around nine tenths were seen once. Sequenced: peripheral blood. The receptors originated from a woman aged 45-65 years with COVID-19, enrolled during active disease.

Only one count was recorded for this clone. The rearrangement uses TRBV27 and TRBJ1-6; D remains ambiguous. The germline V gene encodes CDR1 MNHEY and CDR2 SMNVEV (reference sequence). V dropped 7 bases and J dropped 7 bases, with 11 bases sitting between them. The CDR3 runs 13 residues. The CDR3 nucleotides are TGTGCCAGCACTTTGACACCAAATTCACCCCTCCACTTT. This gives the protein CASTLTPNSPLHF.

This sequence joins TRBV21-1 and TRBJ1-5; TRBD1, as called in the table, went unchecked against the DNA. TRBV21-1 counts as a pseudogene. This CDR3 region has 17 residues. This CDR3 is CASSKSYSTGGHQPQHF. The CDR3 bases are TGTGCCAGCAGCAAAAGTTATTCGACAGGGGGCCATCAGCCCCAGCATTTT.

The rearrangement uses TRBV11-2 and TRBJ2-1; possibly TRBD2 for D (5 bases). The CDR3 is 12 residues long. CDR1 and CDR2 from the germline V gene are SGHAT and FQNNGV. V was clipped by 2 bases and J by 10 bases, with 9 bases between them. CDR3 residues: CASSLLSGEQFF. The CDR3 nucleotides read TGTGCCAGCAGCTTATTATCGGGAGAGCAGTTCTTC.

The chain combines TRBV19 with TRBJ2-2, with a weak D call TRBD2 (6 bases). The CDR3 covers 14 residues. Germline CDR1 and CDR2: LNHDA and SQIVND (reference sequence). V gave up 11 bases and J gave up 0 bases, with 13 bases separating them. The CDR3 region has the DNA TGTGCCTCCCAAGGAGGGTCGAACACCGGGGAGCTGTTTTTT. It is translated as CASQGGSNTGELFF.

This chain joins TRBV5-1 and TRBJ2-3, with 13 positions matching TRBD2. Germline trimming cut 0 bases from V and 6 bases from J; bases unmatched to any gene: 7. The CDR3 consists of 17 residues. Germline lookup yields CDR1 SGHRS and CDR2 YFSETQ. The CDR3 loop reads CASSLGRTSGGGDTQYF. The CDR3 DNA reads as TGCGCCAGCAGCTTGGGGCGGACTAGCGGGGGAGGGGATACGCAGTATTTT.

In its sample, this clone was seen once. V gene TRBV7-2 combines with J gene TRBJ2-7; tentatively, D is TRBD1 (6 bases). The germline V and J ends were trimmed by 5 bases and 1 base, with 12 bases remaining between them. The germline gives CDR1 SGHTA, CDR2 FQGNSA. This CDR3 spans 14 amino acids. The DNA for the CDR3 is TGTGCCAGCAGCCCGAATCAGGGGTCCTACGAGCAGTACTTC. Translated, it gives CASSPNQGSYEQYF.

J is TRBJ1-1 and V is TRBV7-7; unclear D gene. Germline assignment: CDR1 SSHAT and CDR2 FNYEAQ (reference sequence). The germline V and J ends were trimmed by 5 bases and 6 bases, with 13 bases remaining between them. The CDR3 is made up of 13 amino acids. This CDR3 is CASSPVRGAEAFF. The CDR3 DNA reads TGTGCCAGCAGCCCGGTCCGGGGAGCTGAAGCTTTCTTT. The variable domain in full, with the rest retrieved from reference TRBV7-7 and TRBJ1-1, is GAGVSQSPRYKVTKRGQDVTLRCDPISSHATLYWYQQALGQGPEFLTYFNYEAQPDKSGLPSDRFSAERPEGSISTLTIQRTEQRDSAMYRCASSPVRGAEAFFGQGTRLTVV.

The chain joins TRBV5-4 to TRBJ2-4; 7 bases fit TRBD2. CDR1 is SGHNT, CDR2 YYREEE, per germline (reference sequence). V shed 1 base and J 2 bases; nucleotides not matched to a gene: 6. This CDR3 has 16 amino acids. The CDR3 bases are TGTGCCAGCAGCTTGCCCCGGGGAGGGACCAAAAACATTCAGTACTTC. Its protein is CASSLPRGGTKNIQYF.

This chain uses TRBV5-8 with TRBJ2-7; weak D call: TRBD1 (5 bases). Trimming left V 0 bases short and J 1 base short, with 11 bases between. Germline V gene data show CDR1 as SGHTS and CDR2 as YDEGEE. The CDR3 is 15 amino acids. The CDR3: CASSLVLRASYEQYV. CDR3 bases: TGTGCCAGCAGCTTGGTTCTCAGGGCGTCCTACGAGCAGTACGTC.

The chain is built from TRBV14 and TRBJ1-6; D not certain. Germline CDR1 SGHDN, CDR2 FVKESK. V was clipped by 1 base and J by 7 bases, with 14 bases between them. CDR3 length: 16 residues. The CDR3 is CASSQVAGLLNSPLHF. CDR3 nucleotide sequence: TGTGCCAGCAGCCAAGTTGCGGGATTACTCAATTCACCCCTCCACTTT.

The chain uses TRBV5-1 and TRBJ2-3, with 12 bases identical to TRBD2. J was trimmed by 2 bases and V by 3 bases; bases with no gene match: 4. CDR1 is SGHRS and CDR2 is YFSETQ in the germline V gene. The CDR3 totals 16 residues. CDR3 nucleotides: TGCGCCAGCAGCTCACTAGCGGGGGGACACACAGATACGCAGTATTTT. The encoded protein is CASSSLAGGHTDTQYF.

The chain combines TRBV11-3 with TRBJ2-3; no reliable D call. Between the trimmed V and J ends, which lost 5 bases and 4 bases, there was a span of 13 bases. This CDR3 comprises 14 residues. Germline CDR1 SGHNT, CDR2 YENEEA. For the CDR3, the DNA is TGTGCCAGCAGCCCCCGGGTTTTCCCAGATACGCAGTATTTT. The encoded protein is CASSPRVFPDTQYF. The full variable domain, in which reference TRBV11-3 and TRBJ2-3 provide the parts outside the CDR3, is EAGVVQSPRYKIIEKKQPVAFWCNPISGHNTLYWYLQNLGQGPELLIRYENEEAVDDSQLPKDRFSAERLKGVDSTLKIQPAELGDSAVYLCASSPRVFPDTQYFGPGTRLTVL.

The chain uses TRBV2 and TRBJ1-5, with 7 bases fitting TRBD1. This CDR3 comprises 15 residues. V lost 7 bases and J lost 0; bases outside the gene matches: 6. Germline V gene lookup returns CDR1 SNHLY and CDR2 FYNNEI. The CDR3 bases are TGTGCCAGCAACACGGACAGGAATAGCAATCAGCCCCAGCATTTT. Its protein is CASNTDRNSNQPQHF.

The chain carries TRBV10-3 and TRBJ1-3, with 7 bases identical to TRBD1. From germline, CDR1 is ENHRY and CDR2 SYGVKD. The CDR3 loop spans 13 amino acids. Trimming at V came to 10 bases and at J to 2 bases, leaving 5 bases not matched to a gene. In DNA form, the CDR3 reads TGTGCCACCGAACAGGGGCCTGGAAACACCATATATTTT. Translation gives CATEQGPGNTIYF.